One and the same sample provided the 3 T cell receptor beta chains below, sequenced in a study of response to subunit inactivated influenza vaccine. A single record per CDR3 protein comes from TCRdb applying MiXCR to the RT-PCR reads. The table records about 780,000 distinct CDR3 sequences, less than 20% of them present only once. The specimen was PBMCs from blood, collected less than 6 days after vaccination. The receptors here all came from a man between 50 and 59 years old who received an inactivated influenza vaccine.

Only a few counts were recorded for this clonotype. The chain combines TRBV7-3 with TRBJ2-1, with 9 bases identical to TRBD2. Germline CDR1 reads SGHTA; CDR2 reads FQGTGA. The CDR3 runs to 16 residues. V gave up 0 bases and J gave up 4 bases; unmatched junction bases: 4. The CDR3: CASSLTAGGNYNEQFF. In DNA form, the CDR3 reads TGTGCCAGCAGCTTAACAGCGGGAGGCAATTACAATGAGCAGTTCTTC. The variable domain in full, completed from reference TRBV7-3 and TRBJ2-1, reads GAGVSQTPSNKVTEKGKYVELRCDPISGHTALYWYRQSLGQGPEFLIYFQGTGAADDSGLPNDRFFAVRPEGSVSTLKIQRTERGDSAVYLCASSLTAGGNYNEQFFGPGTRLTVL.

On this clonotype: The junction departs from the called germline gene at one end, perhaps through a read error. The rearrangement joins TRBV10-3 to TRBJ2-1; 8 bases are shared with TRBD2. Germline-derived CDR1 and CDR2 are ENHRY and SYGVKD. This CDR3 contains 16 residues. CDR3 nucleotide sequence: TGTGCCATCAGCAAACCGGGACTAGTCTCCTACAGTGAGCAGTTCTTC. Protein: CAISKPGLVSYSEQFF.

This clonotype was counted only a few times. This chain connects TRBV4-1 to TRBJ2-3, with D unclear. CDR3 length: 14 amino acids. V lost 6 bases and J 1 base, leaving 11 bases between the germline ends. The germline gives CDR1 MGHRA, CDR2 YSYEKL. The CDR3 is CASRGSFGTDTQYF. CDR3 nucleotides: TGCGCCAGCAGGGGTTCATTCGGCACAGATACGCAGTATTTT.